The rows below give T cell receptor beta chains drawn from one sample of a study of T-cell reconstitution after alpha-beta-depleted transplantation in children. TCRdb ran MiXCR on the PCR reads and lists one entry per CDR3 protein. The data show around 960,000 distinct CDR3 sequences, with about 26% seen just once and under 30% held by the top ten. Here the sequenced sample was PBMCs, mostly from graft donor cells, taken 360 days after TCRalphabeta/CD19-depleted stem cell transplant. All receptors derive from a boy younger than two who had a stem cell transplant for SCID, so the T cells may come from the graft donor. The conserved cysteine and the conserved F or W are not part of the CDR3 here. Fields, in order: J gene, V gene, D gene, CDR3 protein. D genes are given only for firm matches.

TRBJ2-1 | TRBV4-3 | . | ASSQDYRSYNEQF
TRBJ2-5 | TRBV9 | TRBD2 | ASSHSGTSGGKETQY
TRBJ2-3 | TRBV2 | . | ASSRRLPDSTDTQY
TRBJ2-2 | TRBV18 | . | ASSPWIRAGHSTGELF
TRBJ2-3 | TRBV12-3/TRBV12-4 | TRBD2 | ASSSAAPGLATIVLTDTQY
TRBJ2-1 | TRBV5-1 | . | ASSFRLGVDNEQF
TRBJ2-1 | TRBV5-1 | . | ASSGGSGEQF
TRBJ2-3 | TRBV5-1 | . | ASSLPGDTQY
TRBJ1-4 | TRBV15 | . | ATSREATVGEKLF
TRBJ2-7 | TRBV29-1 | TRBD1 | SVEITGGSSYEQY
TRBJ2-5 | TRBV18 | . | ASSPLAEKEY
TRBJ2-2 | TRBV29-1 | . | SVAPVGVTGELF
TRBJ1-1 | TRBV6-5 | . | ASSYQPTVNTEAF
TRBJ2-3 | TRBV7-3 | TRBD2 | ASSLLGGGAPDTQY
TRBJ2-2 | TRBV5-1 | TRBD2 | ASSLIAGSTGELF
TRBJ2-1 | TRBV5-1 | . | ASSPGDLSYNEQF
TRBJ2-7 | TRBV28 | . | ASTLALVPYEQY
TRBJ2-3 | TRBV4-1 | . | ASRPDRAVSTDTQY
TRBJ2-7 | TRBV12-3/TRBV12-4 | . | ASSFKIDSPYEQY
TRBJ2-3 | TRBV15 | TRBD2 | ATSRETTSGGQTSTDTQY
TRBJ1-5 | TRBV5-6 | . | ASSSWARSNQPQH
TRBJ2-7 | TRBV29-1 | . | SVRWRYEQY
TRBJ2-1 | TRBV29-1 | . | SSQSGWDNEQF
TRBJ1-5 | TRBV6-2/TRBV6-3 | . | ASSYSSSNQPQH
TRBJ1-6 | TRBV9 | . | ASSREGGYNSPLH
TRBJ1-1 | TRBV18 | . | ASSPYQHTEAF
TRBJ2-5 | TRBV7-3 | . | ASSLMGSQETQY
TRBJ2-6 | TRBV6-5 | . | ASSIQGYEANVLT
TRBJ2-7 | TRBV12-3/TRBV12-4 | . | ASSNRKSSYEQY
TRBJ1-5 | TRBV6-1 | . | ASSGSGGGNQPQH
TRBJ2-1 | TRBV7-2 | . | ASSLRFGPSGDEQF
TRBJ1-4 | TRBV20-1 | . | SARRGGEKLF
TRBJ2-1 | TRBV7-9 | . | ASNERSYNEQF
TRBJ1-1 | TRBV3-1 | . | ASSPLGAGPNTEAF
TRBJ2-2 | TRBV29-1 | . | SVEVQTGELF
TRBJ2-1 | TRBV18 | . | ASSPSVIEEQF
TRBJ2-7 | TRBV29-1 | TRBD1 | SVEDRSSYEQY
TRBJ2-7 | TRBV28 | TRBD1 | ASSFGTGIREQY
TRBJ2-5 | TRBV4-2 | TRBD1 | ASSRDRGSQETQY
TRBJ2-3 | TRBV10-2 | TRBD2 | ASTPAGPSTDTQY
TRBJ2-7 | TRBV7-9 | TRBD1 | ASSYGQGGLYEQY
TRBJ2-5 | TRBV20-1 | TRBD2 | SAPGTSEEQETQY
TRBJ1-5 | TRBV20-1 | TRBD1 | SASGRQGVYSNQPQH
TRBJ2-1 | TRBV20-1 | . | SAPGPGKNEQF
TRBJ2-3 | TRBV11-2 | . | ASSFVYGDTQY
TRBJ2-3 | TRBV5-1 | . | ASSFLITDTQY